The text below deals with one T cell receptor (beta chain). Sequenced by immunoSEQ multiplex PCR; TCRdb stores in-frame clones only, minus some. The sample records tens of thousands of clones, 85% to 95% being singletons. The CDR3 covers 15 residues. The germline V gene has CDR1 SGHVS and CDR2 FQNEAQ. The trim removed 0 bases at V and 8 bases at J, leaving 8 bases unmatched. The entry originates in a study of T cell changes during pregnancy in multiple sclerosis. The starting material was peripheral blood, obtained in the third trimester of pregnancy. The sequence came from a female donor in good health, enrolled as a control in a pregnancy study. The rearrangement links TRBV7-8 to TRBJ1-2; 8 bases map to TRBD1. CDR3 in amino acids: CASSLARTGWGGYTF. CDR3 bases: TGTGCCAGCAGCTTAGCCAGGACAGGGTGGGGAGGCTACACCTTC.